There are a few counts of the clone carrying this TCR beta chain. V lost 5 bases and J lost 8; bases outside the gene matches: 8. Per germline, CDR1 SGHAT and CDR2 FQNNGV. This CDR3 has 15 residues. TCRdb fed the reads into MiXCR, producing one record per CDR3 protein. This table holds some 89,000 distinct CDR3 sequences, roughly 31% found once. This specimen comes from a study of type 1 regulatory T cells. The source of this sequence is a human donor in good health. This chain connects TRBV11-2 to TRBJ2-2; 10 bases are a match to TRBD2. Material: CD4+ T cells, either the whole sample or a sorted fraction (not recorded which). The CDR3 spells CASSHKGLAMGELFF. DNA for the CDR3: TGTGCCAGCAGCCATAAGGGACTAGCGATGGGGGAGCTGTTTTTT.